This T cell receptor (beta chain) is from a study of CD8 T cells in ankylosing spondylitis (dated by TCRdb to the late 2010s). The study in broad terms: The study set out to find disease-linked TCR variants by profiling T cell receptor beta repertoires in ankylosing spondylitis patients and healthy donors. In total, the full study cohort was made up of approximately 99 healthy donors and about two dozen ankylosing spondylitis patients. Peripheral blood samples were taken, and synovial fluid was additionally collected from ankylosing spondylitis patients. Study-level results and caveats: The disease-linked clones had a CD8+ phenotype and were found at relatively low frequencies in peripheral blood. According to the report, matched synovial fluid samples from ankylosing spondylitis patients were significantly enriched for the disease-linked clones. A TCR beta motif of eight highly homologous amino acid variants appeared characteristic of blood from ankylosing spondylitis patients. Some of the motif variants had been reported before in the synovial fluid and blood of reactive arthritis patients, a finding that suggests common disease-initiation mechanisms.

The CDR3 numbers 15 residues from cysteine through phenylalanine. The sequence is cut down to CDR3 DNA, 45 bases in frame from base 1. Based on the germline V gene, the CDR1 and CDR2 sequences are SGHDT and YYEEEE. Between the V and J ends, shortened by 4 bases and 4 bases respectively, the junction contains 15 bases. Instrument used: Illumina HiSeq 2500. Quantitative 5'-RACE with molecular barcodes was the method used to prepare the TCR beta libraries. The authors processed their data as follows. A new computational method, built on a probabilistic model of VDJ rearrangement, was used to identify disease-linked TCR variants. TCRdb redid the processing of the public reads, applying fastp at Q25 and MiXCR, and retained in-frame beta chains. Here each entry gathers all rows of one CDR3 protein and keeps the most common genes and DNA. V and J calls and clone size were set by TCRdb, not the authors. The sample has under 250,000 distinct CDR3 sequences on record, about 10% of them singletons. The biggest ten clones account for 2.6% of the sample.

This clonotype was recorded a few times. This clone's antigen is unknown. Base qualities are not at hand, and no much larger clone is one base apart. The V and J segments used are TRBV5-6 and TRBJ2-1, with the D segment identity uncertain. Specimen: blood, either unsorted or a sorted T cell fraction (not recorded which). This TCR came from a male donor with ankylosing spondylitis or in good health (not recorded which). The CDR3 protein sequence reads: CASSPQGAGYNEQFF. The DNA is TGTGCCAGCAGCCCCCAAGGTGCTGGGTACAATGAGCAGTTCTTC.